This T cell receptor (beta chain) was identified in a study of control samples from healthy donors and cancer patients. Using immunoSEQ multiplex PCR, the repertoire was profiled, and TCRdb retains in-frame clones only, with some absent. The sample lists over 80,000 clones, roughly four fifths occurring once. CDR1 SGHTA and CDR2 FQGNSA come from the germline V gene. The CDR3 spans 19 residues. V shed 5 bases and J 0 bases; nucleotides not matched to a gene: 13. This clone came up a few times. The receptor's source is a man in his 60s in good health. The V and J genes are TRBV7-2 and TRBJ2-3; 11 bases line up with TRBD2. The source material was blood. The DNA of the CDR3 is TGTGCCAGCAGCCCGTCCGGGACTAGCGGATTTCCTAGCACAGATACGCAGTATTTT. Translating it yields CASSPSGTSGFPSTDTQYF.